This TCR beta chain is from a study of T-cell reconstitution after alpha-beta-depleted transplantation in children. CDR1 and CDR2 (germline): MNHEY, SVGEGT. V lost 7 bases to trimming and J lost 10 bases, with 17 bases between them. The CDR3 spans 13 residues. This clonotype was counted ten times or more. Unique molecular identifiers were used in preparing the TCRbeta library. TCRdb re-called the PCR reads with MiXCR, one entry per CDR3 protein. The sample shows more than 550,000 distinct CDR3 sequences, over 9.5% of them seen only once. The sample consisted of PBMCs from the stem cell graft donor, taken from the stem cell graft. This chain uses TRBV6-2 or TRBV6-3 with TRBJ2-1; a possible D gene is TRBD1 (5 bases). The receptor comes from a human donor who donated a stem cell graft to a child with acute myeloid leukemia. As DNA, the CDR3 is TGTGCCAGCACTAGAATTCGGCGGACAGAGCAGTTCTTC. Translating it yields CASTRIRRTEQFF.